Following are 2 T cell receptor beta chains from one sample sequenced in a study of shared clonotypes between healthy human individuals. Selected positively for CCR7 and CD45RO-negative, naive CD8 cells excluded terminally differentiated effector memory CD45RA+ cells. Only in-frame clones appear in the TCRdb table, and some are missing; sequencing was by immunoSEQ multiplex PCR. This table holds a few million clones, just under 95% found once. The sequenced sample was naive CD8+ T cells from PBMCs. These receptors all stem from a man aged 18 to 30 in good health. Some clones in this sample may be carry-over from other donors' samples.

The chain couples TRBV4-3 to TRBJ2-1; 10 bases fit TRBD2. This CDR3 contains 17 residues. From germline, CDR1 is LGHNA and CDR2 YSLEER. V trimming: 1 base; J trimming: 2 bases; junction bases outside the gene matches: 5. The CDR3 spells CASSQVSSGGPYNEQFF. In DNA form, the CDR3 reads TGCGCCAGCAGCCAAGTCTCTAGCGGGGGACCCTACAATGAGCAGTTCTTC.

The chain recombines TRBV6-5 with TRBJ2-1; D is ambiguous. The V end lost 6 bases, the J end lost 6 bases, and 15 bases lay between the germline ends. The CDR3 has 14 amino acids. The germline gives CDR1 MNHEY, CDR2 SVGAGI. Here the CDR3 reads CASRDHYAPNEQFF. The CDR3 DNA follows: TGTGCCAGCAGGGATCACTATGCGCCCAATGAGCAGTTCTTC.